Here is one T cell receptor (beta chain) with its context. Sequence at one end of the junction differs from germline and may be a read error. This specimen comes from a study of tumor-infiltrating lymphocytes in oesophageal squamous cell carcinoma. The CDR3 spans 13 residues. MiXCR was run by TCRdb on the PCR reads, yielding one entry per CDR3 protein. This table holds almost 20,000 distinct CDR3 sequences, approximately 40% found once. J is TRBJ2-5 and V is TRBV12-3 or TRBV12-4; perhaps TRBD1 as D (6 bases). The sequenced sample consisted of esophageal tumor tissue. The sequence was collected from a male donor with esophageal squamous cell carcinoma. In nucleotides, the CDR3 is TGTGCCAGCAACTCCTTTTTGACAGGTCCGGCGTTCTTC. It specifies CASNSFLTGPAFF.